These 15 T cell receptor beta chains came from one sample sequenced in a study of T cells in women clearing cervical HPV infection. The assay was immunoSEQ multiplex PCR, and TCRdb's table has in-frame clones only and misses some. The sample includes under 40,000 clones. Sequencing input: blood buffy coat. The receptor source for this set is a woman between 18 and 70 years old with a cervical HPV16 infection that either progressed to CIN3+ or cleared (not recorded which).

CDR3 region: CASSKAGGFYNEQFF. The DNA read from the CDR3 is TGCGCCAGCAGCAAAGCGGGGGGTTTTTACAATGAG. V gene TRBV5-1 combines with J gene TRBJ2-1; TRBD2 agrees at 9 bases. The sequenced fragment ends 3 residues before the CDR3 boundary, so the rest is inferred from the germline J gene. In germline, CDR1 is SGHRS, CDR2 YFSETQ. The CDR3 totals 15 residues. With 4 bases clipped from V and 4 bases from J, the junction kept 6 bases outside the gene matches.

With respect to this clone: The observed sequence ends 3 residues before the CDR3 terminus, with the missing tail filled in from the germline J gene. J is TRBJ2-3 and V is TRBV30; 7 bases match TRBD2. The germline V gene encodes CDR1 GTSNPN and CDR2 SVGIG (reference sequence). The CDR3 covers 15 residues. The part of the CDR3 DNA that was read is TGTGCCTGGAGAGGTCAGGGACTATCGGGGGAGACG. Protein sequence: CAWRGQGLSGET. The CDR3 in its entirety is CAWRGQGLSGETQYF.

Concerning this clone: The CDR3 extends 3 residues past the end of the read, so its final part is completed from the germline J gene. The chain has TRBV7-3 and TRBJ2-1, with 15 bases lining up with TRBD2. V was clipped by 4 bases and J by 9 bases; unmatched bases: 4. Germline CDR1 and CDR2: SGHTA and FQGTGA. This CDR3 is 15 amino acids long. CDR3 DNA, as far as it was read: TGTGCCAGCAGCTCCGGACTAGCGGGAGGGGCTGAG. Protein product: CASSSGLAGGAE. The full CDR3 protein is CASSSGLAGGAEQFF.

As concerns this clone: Read coverage stops 3 residues before the CDR3 terminus; the germline J gene supplies the remainder. This chain connects TRBV19 to TRBJ1-4; TRBD1 might be the D (5 bases). Germline CDR1 reads LNHDA; CDR2 reads SQIVND (reference sequence). This CDR3 contains 14 residues. The CDR3 DNA, read in part, is TGTGCCAGTAGACCGTACGGCGGGGAAGGGGAA. Residues: CASRPYGGEGE. From start to end, the CDR3 is CASRPYGGEGELFF.

A note on this clone: The read ends 3 residues early relative to the CDR3; the germline J gene fills the gap. The sample contains more than one DNA sequence encoding this CDR3. The V gene is TRBV6-2 or TRBV6-3, the J gene TRBJ2-5; 13 nucleotides align to TRBD2. Germline trimming cut 6 bases from V and 1 base from J; bases unmatched to any gene: 5. The germline V gene has CDR1 MNHEY and CDR2 SVGEGT. This CDR3 comprises 16 residues. Incomplete CDR3 DNA: TGTGCCAGCAGCCAAAGACTAGCGGGGGGCCAAGAGACC. Its protein product is CASSQRLAGGQET. The entire CDR3 reads CASSQRLAGGQETQYF.

Remarks on this clone: The read is 3 residues too short to cover the CDR3 end, so that end is filled in from the germline J gene. This rearrangement joins TRBV5-6 to TRBJ2-7; a possible D gene is TRBD1 (6 bases). The CDR3 runs 13 residues. V lost 2 bases and J lost 1, with 7 bases in between. Germline CDR1 is SGHDT and CDR2 is YYEEEE. The CDR3 loop is CASSFGQSYEQYF. The sequenced part of the CDR3 DNA is TGTGCCAGCAGCTTTGGACAGTCCTACGAG.

On this clone itself: The CDR3 end is not reached by the read, which stops 3 residues before it; the germline J gene fills it in. V usage is TRBV5-1 and J usage is TRBJ1-4, with D possibly being TRBD1 (6 bases). CDR1 and CDR2 from the germline V gene are SGHRS and YFSETQ. Deletions cut 2 bases from V and 0 bases from J, with 17 bases between. CDR3 length equals 18 residues. The CDR3 sequence is CASSLQGRFRATNEKLFF. The DNA read from the CDR3 is TGCGCCAGCAGCTTACAGGGTCGTTTCCGTGCAACTAATGAAAAA.

A word on this clone: Read coverage stops 3 residues before the CDR3 terminus; the germline J gene supplies the remainder. This chain links TRBV20-1 with TRBJ1-6; maybe TRBD1 (6 bases). V was clipped by 0 bases and J by 7 bases, with 13 bases between them. The CDR3 spans 15 residues. Per germline, CDR1 DFQATT and CDR2 SNEGSKA (reference sequence). The CDR3 bases that were read are TGCAGTGCTAGAGATCAGGGAGGGGGAAATTCACCC. Its translation: CSARDQGGGNSP. The entire CDR3 sequence reads CSARDQGGGNSPLHF.

Comments on this clone: The read halts 3 residues ahead of the CDR3 end, with the missing end drawn from the germline J gene. The genes are TRBV19 and TRBJ2-2; TRBD1 agrees at 11 bases. The CDR3 is 15 residues long. The V segment lost 7 bases and the J segment 7 bases; nucleotides outside the gene matches: 8. CDR1 is LNHDA, CDR2 SQIVND, per germline (reference sequence). The chain's CDR3 is CASNNGQGAFGELFF. The sequenced part of the CDR3 DNA is TGTGCCAGTAATAACGGACAGGGGGCTTTCGGGGAG.

About this clone: The sequenced fragment ends 3 residues before the CDR3 boundary, so the rest is inferred from the germline J gene. This chain links TRBV7-2 with TRBJ2-7, with D uncertain. CDR1 and CDR2 (germline): SGHTA, FQGNSA. The length of the CDR3 is 11 residues. Deletions cut 4 bases from V and 3 bases from J, with 4 bases between. Here the CDR3 reads CASSSFYEQYF. The part of the CDR3 DNA that was read is TGTGCCAGCAGCTCCTTCTACGAG.

Remarks on this clone: The CDR3 end lies 3 residues beyond the end of the read and is filled in from the germline J gene. The genes are TRBV29-1 and TRBJ2-5; 14 bases fit TRBD2. CDR1 SQVTM and CDR2 ANQGSEA come from the germline V gene. The junction had 5 bases not matched to a gene; V was cut back by 6 bases and J by 2 bases. The CDR3 runs 15 residues. CDR3 loop: CSVWGLAGVQETQYF. The DNA read from the CDR3 is TGCAGCGTCTGGGGACTAGCGGGGGTTCAAGAGACC. Filled out from reference TRBV29-1 and TRBJ2-5, the complete variable domain reads SAVISQKPSRDICQRGTSLTIQCQVDSQVTMMFWYRQQPGQSLTLIATANQGSEATYESGFVIDKFPISRPNLTFSTLTVSNMSPEDSSIYLCSVWGLAGVQETQYFGPGTRLLVL.

Turning to this clone: From the germline J gene comes the end of the CDR3, since the read stops 3 residues before it. The chain combines TRBV20-1 with TRBJ2-7; 7 positions match TRBD2. This CDR3 spans 15 amino acids. Germline-derived CDR1 and CDR2 are DFQATT and SNEGSKA (reference sequence). V shed 0 bases, J shed 0 bases, and the junction held 5 bases outside the gene matches. The CDR3 here is CSARDWRESSYEQYF. The CDR3 DNA, read in part, is TGCAGTGCTAGAGATTGGCGGGAGTCCTCCTACGAG.

In regard to this clone: The read ends 3 residues early relative to the CDR3; the germline J gene fills the gap. The chain employs TRBV2 and TRBJ2-7, with 7 bases that match TRBD2. The CDR3 runs 14 residues. The germline V gene encodes CDR1 SNHLY and CDR2 FYNNEI. The J segment lost 4 bases and the V segment lost 7 bases, leaving 10 bases of the junction unmatched. The CDR3 region is CASNRPGGGYEQYF. CDR3 bases read: TGTGCCAGCAACCGACCCGGGGGAGGGTACGAG.

Concerning this clone: From the germline J gene comes the end of the CDR3, since the read stops 3 residues before it. The chain carries TRBV5-6 and TRBJ2-5; D possibly corresponds to TRBD1 (6 bases). Germline-derived CDR1 and CDR2 are SGHDT and YYEEEE. Between the trimmed V and J ends, which lost 3 bases and 1 base, there was a span of 10 bases. The CDR3 runs 14 residues. The CDR3 here is CASSWGHLQETQYF. CDR3 bases read: TGTGCCAGCAGCTGGGGACACCTCCAAGAGACC.

Comments on this clone: The CDR3 end is not reached by the read, which stops 3 residues before it; the germline J gene fills it in. This chain uses TRBV20-1 with TRBJ1-2, with D perhaps TRBD1 (5 bases). V lost 4 bases and J lost 4, with 13 bases in between. Looked up from germline, CDR1 is DFQATT and CDR2 is SNEGSKA (reference sequence). The CDR3 spans 13 residues. CDR3 loop: CSATLPGSYGYTF. The DNA read from the CDR3 is TGCAGTGCTACTCTTCCAGGGAGCTATGGC.